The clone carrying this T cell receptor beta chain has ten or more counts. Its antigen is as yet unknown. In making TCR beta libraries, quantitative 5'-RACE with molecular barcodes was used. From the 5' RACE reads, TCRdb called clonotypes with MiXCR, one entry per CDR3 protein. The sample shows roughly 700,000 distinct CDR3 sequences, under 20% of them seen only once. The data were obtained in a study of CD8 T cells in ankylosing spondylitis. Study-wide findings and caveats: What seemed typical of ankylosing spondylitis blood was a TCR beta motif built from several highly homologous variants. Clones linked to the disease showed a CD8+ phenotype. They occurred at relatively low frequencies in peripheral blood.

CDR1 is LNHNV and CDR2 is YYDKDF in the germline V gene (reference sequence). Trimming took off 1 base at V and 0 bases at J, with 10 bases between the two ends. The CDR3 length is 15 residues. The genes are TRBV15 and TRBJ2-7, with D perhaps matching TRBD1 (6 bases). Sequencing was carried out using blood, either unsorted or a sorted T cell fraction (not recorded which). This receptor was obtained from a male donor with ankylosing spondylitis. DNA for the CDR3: TGTGCCACCAGCAGAGTGCAGGGGACCTCCTACGAGCAGTACTTC. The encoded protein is CATSRVQGTSYEQYF.